The next 12 T cell receptor beta chains were all read from a single sample in a study of blood T cell repertoires in COVID-19. Clones were read by immunoSEQ multiplex PCR, and TCRdb kept only the in-frame ones, dropping some. The sample has some 46,000 clones; roughly 87% are singletons. Sequencing used peripheral blood. The origin of the receptors is a man aged 55 to 70 with active COVID-19.

Worth noting for this clone: The same CDR3 can be traced to other DNA sequences in this sample. This chain uses TRBV28 with TRBJ2-7; D uncertain. The V and J ends lost 6 bases and 4 bases respectively, with 7 bases between them. CDR1 and CDR2 (germline): MDHEN, SYDVKM. The CDR3 spans 11 residues. The CDR3 is CASSTEYEQYF. The CDR3 bases are TGTGCCAGCAGCACAGAATACGAGCAGTACTTC.

The V and J genes are TRBV6-5 and TRBJ1-6; a weak D match, TRBD1 (5 bases). The CDR3 loop spans 15 amino acids. V dropped 6 bases and J dropped 5 bases, with 14 bases sitting between them. Germline loops: CDR1 MNHEY, CDR2 SVGAGI. Here the CDR3 reads CASRGLGQNNSPLHF. Written as DNA, the CDR3 is TGTGCCAGCAGGGGGCTCGGGCAGAATAATTCACCCCTCCACTTT.

The chain is built from TRBV23-1 and TRBJ1-2; tentatively, D is TRBD1 (6 bases). TRBV23-1 is classed as an ORF, of uncertain function. CDR3 length equals 13 residues. Trimming cost V 8 bases and J 8 bases, with 18 bases left between them. Here the CDR3 reads CASPPPNRDGYTF. The CDR3, as DNA: TGCGCCAGCCCCCCACCAAACAGGGACGGCTACACCTTC.

The chain carries TRBV28 and TRBJ1-1; 8 bases line up with TRBD1. J was trimmed by 0 bases and V by 1 base; bases with no gene match: 7. CDR1 and CDR2 (germline): MDHEN, SYDVKM. The CDR3 contains 17 residues. CDR3 nucleotides: TGTGCCAGCAGTTTATCACACAGGGGGGCAGTGAACACTGAAGCTTTCTTT. It specifies CASSLSHRGAVNTEAFF.

CDR3 protein: CSVEETSGRLDTQYF. The CDR3 coding sequence is TGCAGCGTTGAAGAGACTAGCGGGAGACTTGATACGCAGTATTTT. This chain connects TRBV29-1 to TRBJ2-3, with 12 bases that match TRBD2. With 0 bases clipped from V and 6 bases from J, the junction kept 4 bases outside the gene matches. This CDR3 region has 15 residues. Germline values: CDR1 SQVTM, CDR2 ANQGSEA.

This chain joins TRBV2 and TRBJ2-1, with TRBD2 matching over 13 bases. V shed 7 bases and J 1 base; nucleotides not matched to a gene: 4. CDR3 length equals 16 residues. CDR1 is SNHLY, CDR2 FYNNEI, per germline. The CDR3 DNA follows: TGTGCCAGCATGGGGACTAGCGGGACGTCCTACAATGAGCAGTTCTTC. This sequence encodes CASMGTSGTSYNEQFF.

The chain recombines TRBV28 with TRBJ1-6, with D unclear. V lost 5 bases and J lost 9, with 8 bases in between. The germline CDR1 and CDR2 sequences are MDHEN and SYDVKM. The CDR3 is 12 amino acids. For the CDR3, the DNA is TGTGCCAGCAGTCTCGTGAGTTCACCCCTCCACTTT. It encodes CASSLVSSPLHF.

The chain couples TRBV18 to TRBJ2-4; tentative D call: TRBD2 (5 bases). CDR1 and CDR2 (germline): KGHSH, LQKENI. The V end was cut by 4 bases, the J end by 8 bases, with 21 bases between. The CDR3 extends over 16 amino acids. The CDR3 coding sequence is TGTGCCAGCTCACTGCAAGGACTCCAAGTGGGAGACATTCAGTACTTC. As protein: CASSLQGLQVGDIQYF.

The chain recombines TRBV5-1 with TRBJ1-2; D may be TRBD1 (6 bases). With 1 base removed from V and 2 bases from J, the gap between germline ends came to 15 bases. The CDR3 sequence is 16 residues long. In germline, CDR1 is SGHRS, CDR2 YFSETQ. This chain's CDR3 is CASSLSPGTPNYGYTF. In DNA, the CDR3 is TGCGCCAGCAGCTTGAGCCCCGGGACACCCAACTATGGCTACACCTTC.

The chain uses TRBV15 and TRBJ1-5, with a weak D call TRBD1 (5 bases). This CDR3 spans 16 amino acids. Trimming stripped 3 bases from V and 0 bases from J, with 12 bases between. The germline CDR1 and CDR2 sequences are LNHNV and YYDKDF (reference sequence). The CDR3 bases are TGTGCCACCAGCAGGGGGGGAAGTTATAGCAATCAGCCCCAGCATTTT. It is translated as CATSRGGSYSNQPQHF.

This chain joins TRBV6-6 and TRBJ1-2; no definite D call. CDR1 is MNHNY and CDR2 is SVGAGI in the germline V gene (reference sequence). This CDR3 is 13 amino acids long. The V end was cut by 8 bases, the J end by 1 base, with 11 bases between. The CDR3 sequence is CASGGGFNYGYTF. DNA of the CDR3: TGTGCCAGCGGTGGCGGATTTAACTATGGCTACACCTTC.

The V call is TRBV2, the J call TRBJ2-7; perhaps TRBD1 as D (6 bases). Germline CDR1 SNHLY, CDR2 FYNNEI. Trimming took off 6 bases at V and 12 bases at J, with 24 bases between the two ends. The CDR3 sequence is 14 residues long. CDR3 amino acids: CASSYRDGPGFRYF. The CDR3, as DNA: TGTGCCAGCAGCTACAGGGATGGCCCCGGCTTTAGGTACTTC.